These 8 T cell receptor beta chains were all obtained from the same sample, sequenced in a study of control samples from healthy donors and cancer patients. Sequencing used immunoSEQ multiplex PCR; TCRdb keeps in-frame clones, though not all of them. The sample holds about 150,000 clones, 85% to 95% seen once. Sequenced sample: blood. The source of these receptors is a middle-aged man in good health.

V is TRBV6-6 and J is TRBJ1-2; 7 bases match TRBD1. CDR3 length: 24 residues. Germline V gene data show CDR1 as MNHNY and CDR2 as SVGAGI (reference sequence). Trimming cost V 6 bases and J 0 bases; bases outside gene matches: 34. The DNA for the CDR3 is TGTGCCAGCAGCTACACCTTAGGACACAGGGGAGGGATACATAACAGAACCTCTAACTATGGCTACACCTTC. As protein: CASSYTLGHRGGIHNRTSNYGYTF.

The chain combines TRBV9 with TRBJ1-5; D call uncertain. Trimming pared 2 bases from V and 5 bases from J, leaving 8 bases between. CDR1 and CDR2 from the germline V gene are SGDLS and YYNGEE. This CDR3 is built from 13 residues. CDR3 protein: CASSVGMYQPQHF. The CDR3, as DNA: TGTGCCAGCAGCGTCGGGATGTATCAGCCCCAGCATTTT.

This chain joins TRBV7-9 and TRBJ2-2, with 7 bases lining up with TRBD2. CDR3 length: 19 amino acids. Germline CDR1 and CDR2: SEHNR and FQNEAQ (reference sequence). The V and J ends lost 2 bases and 1 base, in that order; junction bases with no gene match: 13. The CDR3 here is CASSLHRSRQRGNTGELFF. CDR3 nucleotide sequence: TGTGCCAGCAGCTTACACCGGTCGAGGCAGCGGGGGAACACCGGGGAGCTGTTTTTT.

The V call is TRBV7-9, the J call TRBJ2-1; 9 nucleotides line up with TRBD1. V lost 4 bases and J lost 0; bases outside the gene matches: 4. CDR1 and CDR2 from the germline V gene are SEHNR and FQNEAQ (reference sequence). The CDR3 has 16 residues. CDR3 sequence (DNA): TGTGCCAGCAGCTGGGGACAGGGAAGCTCCTACAATGAGCAGTTCTTC. It codes for CASSWGQGSSYNEQFF.

This clone was detected only once. The chain recombines TRBV5-1 with TRBJ1-3; D is unclear. Trimming left V 0 bases short and J 0 bases short, with 7 bases between. The CDR3 contains 15 residues. Germline CDR1 SGHRS, CDR2 YFSETQ. The CDR3 DNA reads as TGCGCCAGCAGCTTGGTTGGGGACTCTGGAAACACCATATATTTT. Translating it yields CASSLVGDSGNTIYF.

This chain links TRBV29-1 with TRBJ2-7; D possibly corresponds to TRBD1 (6 bases). The CDR3 extends over 14 amino acids. Trimming took 4 bases from V and 3 from J, leaving 16 bases between them. Germline CDR1 reads SQVTM; CDR2 reads ANQGSEA. The CDR3, as DNA: TGCAGCGTTGTTGTGGGGGCAACATTCTACGAGCAGTACTTC. Protein product: CSVVVGATFYEQYF.

This clone has only one observation. V is TRBV7-7 and J is TRBJ2-3; weak D call: TRBD1 (6 bases). The V gene's germline CDR1 is SSHAT and CDR2 FNYEAQ (reference sequence). Deletions cut 0 bases from V and 6 bases from J, with 22 bases between. The CDR3 runs to 18 residues. The CDR3 here is CASSLATLYEGDTDTQYF. The CDR3 bases are TGTGCCAGCAGCTTAGCGACCCTATATGAGGGGGATACGGATACGCAGTATTTT.

This sequence joins TRBV9 and TRBJ2-3; D gene unclear. The CDR3 runs to 13 residues. Germline V CDR1 and CDR2: SGDLS, YYNGEE. With 3 bases removed from V and 0 bases from J, the gap between germline ends came to 5 bases. In DNA form, the CDR3 reads TGTGCCAGCAGCGCGACTAGCACAGATACGCAGTATTTT. Translation: CASSATSTDTQYF.